This T cell receptor (beta chain) was profiled in a study of T-cell memory formation after mild COVID-19 listed by TCRdb under 2021. Context from the whole study: Most TCR sequence clusters were specific to one of the two donors. The cohort comprised two young, previously healthy adult volunteers, one female and one male. In a couple of donors, T-cell clones that expanded and contracted after mild COVID-19 were tracked by sequencing TCRalpha and TCRbeta repertoires over time. What the study reported, not specific to this receptor: Some responding clones were detected in pre-infection memory, which suggested that pre-existing cross-reactive memory T cells had joined the SARS-CoV-2 response. From day 15 to 85, contracting clones showed balanced CD4/CD8 phenotypes, whereas a second wave of clones that expanded from day 15 to 37 leaned towards CD4+. Only a couple of mild cases were covered in the study, and larger cohorts including severe cases with pre-infection samples were considered necessary. Whether the second-wave clones peaking on day 37 were SARS-CoV-2 specific was not confirmed. Contracting CD4+ clones were located mainly in the CM and EM memory subsets, whereas CD8+ clones were found to be enriched in EMRA.

The instrument was an Illumina NovaSeq 6000. Using 5'RACE with constant-segment primers, TCRalpha and TCRbeta cDNA libraries were constructed, with sample barcodes and unique molecular identifiers added in the process. Trizol reagent was used to extract RNA from every sample. Libraries were amplified in two PCR steps, with a second sample barcode and Illumina TruSeq adapters added in the second step. Sequencing of libraries was performed on an Illumina NovaSeq with 2 x 150 bp paired-end reads. The authors' pipeline ran thus. Demultiplexing of reads and collapsing into UMI-guided consensus sequences were performed with migec v1.2.7. With mixcr v2.1.11, UMI consensuses were aligned to TRA and TRB V and J templates and assembled into clonotypes. A clonotype was counted as expanded or contracted only if both edgeR and NoisET called the change significant, with noise models trained on biological replicates. edgeR calls used a false discovery rate-adjusted p below 0.01 and a log2 fold-change threshold of 1. As an exploratory analysis of dynamics, max-normalized trajectories of the 1000 most abundant clonotypes were examined by PCA with hierarchical clustering. Each responding clone was given a CD4 or CD8 phenotype based on the CD4+ and CD8+ repertoires, which had been sequenced separately. In TCRdb, the public reads were trimmed at Q25 with fastp and aligned with MiXCR, with productive beta chains retained. All rows with the same CDR3 protein become a single entry with the most common DNA and genes. Here the V and J calls rest on TCRdb's processing, not on the authors' analysis. The sample data list about 540,000 distinct CDR3 sequences, and roughly 20% of these were observed just once. Approximately 12% of the sample belongs to the ten largest clones.

Inclusive of the bounding cysteine and phenylalanine, the CDR3 is 12 residues long. The retained sequence is limited to the CDR3, 36 bases, with the frame set at the first base. V and J lose 4 bases and 7 bases, and a span of 10 bases separates them. In this sample, this clonotype turned up a few times. The clone's antigen remains unknown. No base-level quality is on record; no much larger clone is a single base apart. Ficoll-Paque density gradient centrifugation was used to isolate PBMCs. The TCR comes from an adult woman who had mild COVID-19 (a few samples of this study predate the infection). The sample titles of this study are shuffled in the database, so cell type and time point are left out; the donor was told from shared clones. Sequencing was performed on PBMCs or a T cell subset sorted from them (not recorded which). Recombination linked TRBV12-3 or TRBV12-4 to TRBJ1-2; the D gene cannot be resolved reliably. The base sequence is TGTGCCAGCAGTTCCAGGAGTGGTGGCTACACCTTC. This encodes CASSSRSGGYTF.